A single sample gave rise to the 27 T cell receptor beta chains below, sequenced in a study of blood T cell repertoires in COVID-19. The repertoire was sequenced with immunoSEQ multiplex PCR; TCRdb's copy has only in-frame clones and lacks some. The sample contains 99,000 or so clones, approximately 88% of which appear only once. Input material: peripheral blood. These receptors all come from a human donor in a cohort sampled during active COVID-19.

The V call is TRBV9, the J call TRBJ1-3; no clear D. The germline CDR1 and CDR2 sequences are SGDLS and YYNGEE. Trimming took off 4 bases at V and 4 bases at J, with 9 bases between the two ends. This CDR3 spans 13 amino acids. For the CDR3, the DNA is TGTGCCAGCAGCCCTCCCCGGGGAAACACCATATATTTT. This codes for CASSPPRGNTIYF.

J is TRBJ2-6 and V is TRBV5-1; D is possibly TRBD2 (5 bases). Per germline, CDR1 SGHRS and CDR2 YFSETQ. Trimming removed 3 bases from V and 0 bases from J, with 16 bases in between. The CDR3 spans 18 residues. DNA for the CDR3: TGCGCCAGCAGCTCACCTACCTCGGGAACCTCTGGGGCCAACGTCCTGACTTTC. The encoded protein is CASSSPTSGTSGANVLTF.

This clone was found once. The J gene is TRBJ2-7, the V gene TRBV7-8, with 7 bases matching TRBD1. V lost 3 bases to trimming and J lost 10 bases; unmatched junction nucleotides: 6. Germline assignment: CDR1 SGHVS and CDR2 FQNEAQ. The CDR3 runs to 12 residues. For the CDR3, the DNA is TGTGCCAGCAGCTTTATAGGGGGCGGTCAGTACTTC. It specifies CASSFIGGGQYF. The full variable domain, in which reference TRBV7-8 and TRBJ2-7 provide the parts outside the CDR3, is GAGVSQSPRYKVAKRGQDVALRCDPISGHVSLFWYQQALGQGPEFLTYFQNEAQLDKSGLPSDRFFAERPEGSVSTLKIQRTQQEDSAVYLCASSFIGGGQYFGPGTRLTVT.

V usage is TRBV6-6 and J usage is TRBJ2-5; 8 bases agree with TRBD1. V lost 5 bases to trimming and J lost 5 bases; unmatched junction nucleotides: 7. Germline loops: CDR1 MNHNY, CDR2 SVGAGI (reference sequence). The CDR3 runs to 14 residues. CDR3 protein: CASSLTDRAETQYF. The CDR3, as DNA: TGTGCCAGCAGTCTCACGGACAGGGCGGAGACCCAGTACTTC.

The V and J genes are TRBV5-1 and TRBJ1-4; 9 bases are a match to TRBD1. Germline V lookup: CDR1 SGHRS, CDR2 YFSETQ. V trimming: 4 bases; J trimming: 7 bases; junction bases outside the gene matches: 5. This CDR3 spans 14 amino acids. CDR3 protein: CASSQDRGGEKLFF. In DNA, the CDR3 is TGCGCCAGCAGCCAAGACAGGGGGGGTGAAAAACTGTTTTTT.

This clone showed up just a few times. The gene calls are TRBV7-9 and TRBJ1-2; TRBD1 is a possible D gene (5 bases). Germline V CDR1 and CDR2: SEHNR, FQNEAQ (reference sequence). The CDR3 loop spans 15 amino acids. V dropped 5 bases and J dropped 7 bases, with 20 bases sitting between them. The CDR3 reads CASSRMGGGGFGYTF. DNA of the CDR3: TGTGCCAGCAGCAGAATGGGGGGAGGAGGCTTTGGCTACACCTTC.

This clone was detected once. The V gene is TRBV6-2 or TRBV6-3, the J gene TRBJ2-5; possibly TRBD1 for D (6 bases). The CDR3 is made up of 13 amino acids. The germline CDR1 and CDR2 sequences are MNHEY and SVGEGT. V was cut by 6 bases and J by 7 bases, with 15 bases left in between. CDR3 nucleotide sequence: TGTGCCAGCAGCTTAAGGACAGTAGGGACCCAGTACTTC. This encodes CASSLRTVGTQYF.

The V call is TRBV18, the J call TRBJ2-3; the match to TRBD2 covers 7 bases. CDR1 is KGHSH and CDR2 is LQKENI in the germline V gene. CDR3 size: 15 residues. V lost 5 bases, J lost 1 base, and 6 bases stayed unmatched. The DNA of the CDR3 is TGTGCCAGCTCAAGTGGTGCGGGGGGCACAGATACGCAGTATTTT. Translation gives CASSSGAGGTDTQYF. Full variable domain (rest looked up from reference TRBV18 and TRBJ2-3): NAGVMQNPRHLVRRRGQEARLRCSPMKGHSHVYWYRQLPEEGLKFMVYLQKENIIDESGMPKERFSAEFPKEGPSILRIQQVVRGDSAAYFCASSSGAGGTDTQYFGPGTRLTVL.

The gene calls are TRBV2 and TRBJ2-1; 7 bases agree with TRBD2. The CDR3 has 14 amino acids. Germline assignment: CDR1 SNHLY and CDR2 FYNNEI. Trimming took 8 bases from V and 12 from J; bases not matched to a gene: 16. CDR3 bases: TGTGCCAGCGACCGGGACTACCCGTGGGAAGTGCAGTTCTTC. Protein: CASDRDYPWEVQFF.

The rearrangement joins TRBV28 to TRBJ2-5, with TRBD1 as a possible D gene (5 bases). CDR3 length: 13 residues. Deletions cut 5 bases from V and 3 bases from J, with 10 bases between. CDR1 is MDHEN, CDR2 SYDVKM, per germline. The CDR3 DNA is TGTGCCAGCAGTGACAACAGGAAAGAGACCCAGTACTTC. This gives the protein CASSDNRKETQYF.

V and J are TRBV4-1 and TRBJ1-2; TRBD1 might be the D (6 bases). Germline V lookup: CDR1 MGHRA, CDR2 YSYEKL. Trimming took off 2 bases at V and 0 bases at J, with 10 bases between the two ends. This CDR3 comprises 15 residues. CDR3: CASSQIPGANYGYTF. The DNA of the CDR3 is TGCGCCAGCAGCCAAATCCCAGGGGCTAACTATGGCTACACCTTC.

CDR3 coding DNA: TGTGCCAGCAGTTTCGGTACCGGGGAGCTGTTTTTT. Encoded protein: CASSFGTGELFF. The chain employs TRBV12-3 or TRBV12-4 and TRBJ2-2; D ambiguous. The CDR3 has 12 amino acids. Trimming cost V 3 bases and J 5 bases, with 4 bases left between them.

The chain is built from TRBV9 and TRBJ2-1; D not certain. CDR3 length: 15 amino acids. The germline V gene has CDR1 SGDLS and CDR2 YYNGEE. Trimming shortened V by 0 bases and J by 3 bases, and 10 bases separated the two germline ends. The DNA of the CDR3 is TGTGCCAGCAGCGTAGGGCGGTACCTCTACAATGAGCAGTTCTTC. Translation: CASSVGRYLYNEQFF.

J is TRBJ1-1 and V is TRBV23-1, with D possibly being TRBD1 (6 bases). Being an ORF, TRBV23-1 has a function that is uncertain. CDR3 length: 16 amino acids. V was pared by 7 bases and J by 1 base, with 19 bases between. The CDR3 sequence: CASTHKKTGKNTEAFF. In DNA form, the CDR3 reads TGCGCCAGCACCCACAAAAAGACAGGCAAGAACACTGAAGCTTTCTTT.

V usage is TRBV9 and J usage is TRBJ2-7; TRBD1 matches 10 bases. Germline loops: CDR1 SGDLS, CDR2 YYNGEE. The length of the CDR3 is 13 residues. Trimming took 5 bases from V and 7 from J; bases not matched to a gene: 6. The CDR3 bases are TGTGCCAGCAGTCGGGACAGGGGCGGGGAGCAGTACTTC. It codes for CASSRDRGGEQYF.

The rearrangement uses TRBV18 and TRBJ1-4, with a tentative D call TRBD1 (6 bases). Germline V gene lookup returns CDR1 KGHSH and CDR2 LQKENI. CDR3 length: 16 amino acids. V lost 3 bases, J lost 3 bases, and 14 bases lay in between. DNA for the CDR3: TGTGCCAGCTCACCCTACACACAGGGATCTAATGAAAAACTGTTTTTT. This sequence encodes CASSPYTQGSNEKLFF.

The chain has TRBV5-1 and TRBJ2-5, with TRBD1 as a possible D gene (6 bases). V dropped 5 bases and J dropped 3 bases, with 11 bases sitting between them. The CDR3 sequence is 13 residues long. Per germline, CDR1 SGHRS and CDR2 YFSETQ. The CDR3 reads CASRLGGEETQYF. For the CDR3, the DNA is TGCGCCAGCAGGTTAGGGGGAGAAGAGACCCAGTACTTC.

The V and J genes are TRBV19 and TRBJ1-2; the D is unclear. V gave up 0 bases and J gave up 1 base, with 12 bases separating them. Germline loops: CDR1 LNHDA, CDR2 SQIVND (reference sequence). The CDR3 contains 16 residues. The CDR3 protein is CASSIDRDNFNYGYTF. CDR3 coding DNA: TGTGCCAGTAGTATAGATCGCGACAACTTTAACTATGGCTACACCTTC.

The sample holds one count of this clone. The rearrangement links TRBV27 to TRBJ2-3, with no clear D. Between the trimmed V and J ends, which lost 3 bases and 2 bases, there was a span of 9 bases. The V gene's germline CDR1 is MNHEY and CDR2 SMNVEV (reference sequence). The CDR3 sequence is 14 residues long. For the CDR3, the DNA is TGTGCCAGCAGTTTGGAGACTTACACAGATACGCAGTATTTT. Residues: CASSLETYTDTQYF.

This chain joins TRBV4-2 and TRBJ2-7; 11 positions match TRBD2. V lost 3 bases, J lost 2 bases, and 3 bases stayed unmatched. This CDR3 contains 15 residues. In germline, CDR1 is LGHNA, CDR2 YNFKEQ. CDR3 DNA: TGTGCCAGCAGCCATTCACTAGCGGGAGCCTACGAGCAGTACTTC. Its translation: CASSHSLAGAYEQYF.

Turning to this clone: Other DNA variants within this sample encode the same CDR3. J is TRBJ1-6 and V is TRBV19; D uncertain. The germline V gene has CDR1 LNHDA and CDR2 SQIVND (reference sequence). CDR3 length equals 13 residues. The germline V and J ends were trimmed by 4 bases and 6 bases, with 7 bases remaining between them. This chain's CDR3 is CASSTPGNSPLHF. As DNA, the CDR3 is TGTGCCAGTAGTACTCCGGGTAATTCACCCCTCCACTTT.

The V and J genes are TRBV7-8 and TRBJ1-5, with D hard to call. Germline V gene sequence: CDR1 SGHVS, CDR2 FQNEAQ. The CDR3 runs 14 residues. V lost 2 bases and J lost 7, with 12 bases in between. The CDR3 DNA follows: TGTGCCAGCAGCTTATATCGGAGGGAACAGCCCCAGCATTTT. It is translated as CASSLYRREQPQHF. The full variable domain, completed using reference TRBV7-8 and TRBJ1-5, is GAGVSQSPRYKVAKRGQDVALRCDPISGHVSLFWYQQALGQGPEFLTYFQNEAQLDKSGLPSDRFFAERPEGSVSTLKIQRTQQEDSAVYLCASSLYRREQPQHFGDGTRLSIL.

This chain uses TRBV27 with TRBJ2-7; D gene unclear. The ends were cut back, 4 bases at V and 6 bases at J, with 16 bases in the middle. CDR1 and CDR2 from the germline V gene are MNHEY and SMNVEV (reference sequence). The CDR3 consists of 14 residues. CDR3 sequence reads: CASSSLGREVEQYF. Written as DNA, the CDR3 is TGTGCCAGCAGTTCCCTGGGTAGAGAGGTCGAGCAGTACTTC.

CDR3 region: CASSPRLAGVSNEQFF. In DNA form, the CDR3 reads TGTGCCAGCTCACCACGACTAGCGGGAGTGAGCAATGAGCAGTTCTTC. The V gene is TRBV18, the J gene TRBJ2-1; 12 nucleotides align to TRBD2. The ends lost 1 base at V and 6 bases at J; junction bases unmatched: 4. Germline CDR1 KGHSH, CDR2 LQKENI. The CDR3 spans 16 residues.

The chain links TRBV12-3 or TRBV12-4 to TRBJ2-1; D remains ambiguous. The CDR3 has 13 residues. Trimming removed 5 bases from V and 10 bases from J, with 15 bases in between. The CDR3 sequence: CASSPGLSREQFF. The CDR3 nucleotides read TGTGCCAGCAGTCCTGGGCTTTCACGGGAGCAGTTCTTC.

V and J are TRBV28 and TRBJ1-5; no definite D call. The CDR3 runs 15 residues. V was pared by 0 bases and J by 0 bases, with 6 bases between. CDR1 is MDHEN, CDR2 SYDVKM, per germline. The CDR3 sequence: CASSLWSYSNQPQHF. The CDR3, as DNA: TGTGCCAGCAGTTTATGGAGTTATAGCAATCAGCCCCAGCATTTT.

V gene TRBV2 combines with J gene TRBJ2-2; possible D gene TRBD1, 5 bases. V dropped 4 bases and J dropped 5 bases, with 8 bases sitting between them. Germline loops: CDR1 SNHLY, CDR2 FYNNEI. The CDR3 runs to 13 residues. As DNA, the CDR3 is TGTGCCAGCAGTGCTCAGGGAACCGGGGAGCTGTTTTTT. It translates to CASSAQGTGELFF.